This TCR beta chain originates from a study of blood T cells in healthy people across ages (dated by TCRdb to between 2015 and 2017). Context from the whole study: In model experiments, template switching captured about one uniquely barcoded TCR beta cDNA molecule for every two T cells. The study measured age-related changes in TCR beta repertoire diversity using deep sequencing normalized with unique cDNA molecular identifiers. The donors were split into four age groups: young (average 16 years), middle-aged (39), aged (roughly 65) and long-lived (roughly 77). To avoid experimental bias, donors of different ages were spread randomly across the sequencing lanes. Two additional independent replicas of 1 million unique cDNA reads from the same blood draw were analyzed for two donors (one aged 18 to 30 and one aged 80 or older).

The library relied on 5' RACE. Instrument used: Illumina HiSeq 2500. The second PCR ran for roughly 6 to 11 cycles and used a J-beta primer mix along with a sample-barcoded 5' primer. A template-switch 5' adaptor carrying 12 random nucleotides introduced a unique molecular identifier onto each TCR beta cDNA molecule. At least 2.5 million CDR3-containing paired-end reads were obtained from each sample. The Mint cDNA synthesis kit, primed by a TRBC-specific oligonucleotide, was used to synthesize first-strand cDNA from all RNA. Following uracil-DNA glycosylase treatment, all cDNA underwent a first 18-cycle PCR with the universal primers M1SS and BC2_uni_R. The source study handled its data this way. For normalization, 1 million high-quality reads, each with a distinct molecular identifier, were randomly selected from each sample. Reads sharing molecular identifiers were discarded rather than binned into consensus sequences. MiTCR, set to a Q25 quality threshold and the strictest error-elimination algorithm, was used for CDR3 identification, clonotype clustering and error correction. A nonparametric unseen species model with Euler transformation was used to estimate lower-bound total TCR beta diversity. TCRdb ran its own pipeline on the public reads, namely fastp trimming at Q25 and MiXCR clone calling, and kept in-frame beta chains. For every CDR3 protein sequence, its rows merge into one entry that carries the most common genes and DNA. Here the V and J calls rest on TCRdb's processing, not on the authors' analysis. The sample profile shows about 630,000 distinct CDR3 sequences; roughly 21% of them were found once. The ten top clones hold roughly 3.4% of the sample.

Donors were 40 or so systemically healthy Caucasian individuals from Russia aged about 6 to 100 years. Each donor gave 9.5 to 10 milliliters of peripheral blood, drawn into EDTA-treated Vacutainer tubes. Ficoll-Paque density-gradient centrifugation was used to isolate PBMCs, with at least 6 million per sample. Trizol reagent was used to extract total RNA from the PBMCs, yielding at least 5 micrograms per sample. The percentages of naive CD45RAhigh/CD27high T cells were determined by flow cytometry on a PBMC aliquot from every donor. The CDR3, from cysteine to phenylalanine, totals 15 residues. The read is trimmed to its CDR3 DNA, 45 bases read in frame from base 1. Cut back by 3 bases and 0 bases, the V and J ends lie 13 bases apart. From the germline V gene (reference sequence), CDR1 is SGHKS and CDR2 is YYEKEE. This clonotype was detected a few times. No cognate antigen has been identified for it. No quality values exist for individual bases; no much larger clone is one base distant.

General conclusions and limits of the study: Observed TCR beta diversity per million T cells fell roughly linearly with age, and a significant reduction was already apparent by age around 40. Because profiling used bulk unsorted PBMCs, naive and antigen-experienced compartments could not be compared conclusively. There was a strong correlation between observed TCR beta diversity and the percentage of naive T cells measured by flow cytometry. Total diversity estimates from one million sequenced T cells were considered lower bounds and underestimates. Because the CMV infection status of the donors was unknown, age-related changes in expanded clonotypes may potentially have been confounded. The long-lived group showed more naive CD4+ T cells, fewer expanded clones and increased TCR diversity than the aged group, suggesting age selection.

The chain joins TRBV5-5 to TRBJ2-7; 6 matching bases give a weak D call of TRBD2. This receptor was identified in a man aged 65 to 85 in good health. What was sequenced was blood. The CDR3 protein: CASSSLAQSSYEQYF. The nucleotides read TGTGCCAGCAGCTCGCTAGCGCAAAGCTCCTACGAGCAGTACTTC.